This T cell receptor beta chain was sequenced during a study of CD8 T cells in Susac syndrome. An amount of RNA that ranged from roughly 0.5 to 1 ug was reverse transcribed with random hexamers. Coverage of TCR beta CDR3 amplification by immunoSEQ multiplex PCR extended to 54 Vbeta and 13 Jbeta. From the immunoSEQ multiplex PCR reads, TCRdb called clonotypes with MiXCR, one entry per CDR3 protein. The sample holds tens of thousands of distinct CDR3 sequences; approximately 96% are singletons and the top ten take approximately 0.1%. The sequenced target, TCR beta, came from blood CD8+ and CD4+ T cells. The germline V gene encodes CDR1 LNHNV and CDR2 YYDKDF (reference sequence). Trimming left V 0 bases short and J 12 bases short, with 13 bases between. This CDR3 contains 13 residues.

The source is a human donor with multiple sclerosis. Material: CD4+ T cells from PBMCs. The rearrangement links TRBV15 to TRBJ2-3; no clear D gene. In nucleotides, the CDR3 is TGTGCCACCAGCAGAGATCTGCAGGACCTTCAGTATTTT. This translates into CATSRDLQDLQYF. Looking up the rest from reference TRBV15 and TRBJ2-3 gives the full variable domain: DAMVIQNPRYQVTQFGKPVTLSCSQTLNHNVMYWYQQKSSQAPKLLFHYYDKDFNNEADTPDNFQSRRPNTSFCFLDIRSPGLGDTAMYLCATSRDLQDLQYFGPGTRLTVL.